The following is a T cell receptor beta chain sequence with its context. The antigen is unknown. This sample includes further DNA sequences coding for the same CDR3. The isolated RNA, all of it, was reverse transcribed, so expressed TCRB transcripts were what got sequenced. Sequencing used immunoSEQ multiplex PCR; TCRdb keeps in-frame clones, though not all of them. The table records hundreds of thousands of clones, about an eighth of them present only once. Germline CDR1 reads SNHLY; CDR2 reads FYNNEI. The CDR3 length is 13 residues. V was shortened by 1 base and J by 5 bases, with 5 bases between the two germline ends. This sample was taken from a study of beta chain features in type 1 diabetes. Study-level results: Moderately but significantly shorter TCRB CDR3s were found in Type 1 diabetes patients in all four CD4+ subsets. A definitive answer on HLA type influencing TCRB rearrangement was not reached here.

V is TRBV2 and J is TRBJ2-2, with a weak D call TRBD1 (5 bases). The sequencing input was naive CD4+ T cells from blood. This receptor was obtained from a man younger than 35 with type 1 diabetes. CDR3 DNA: TGTGCCAGCAGTGAAGAGGGGACCGGGGAGCTGTTTTTT. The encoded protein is CASSEEGTGELFF.